This T cell receptor (beta chain) was identified in a study of shared clonotypes between healthy human individuals. The V and J ends lost 5 bases and 5 bases, in that order; junction bases with no gene match: 6. The V gene's germline CDR1 is SEHNR and CDR2 FQNEAQ (reference sequence). There are 13 residues in the CDR3. Libraries were prepared by immunoSEQ multiplex PCR; TCRdb keeps only in-frame clonotypes and omits some of them. The sample comprises roughly 1.4 million clones, about 98.5% of which are singletons, and about 0.34% rests with the top ten. The TCR sequence derives from a man younger than 45 in good health. Sequencing was done on a sample of naive CD4+ T cells sorted from blood. Subset given: CD45RA+ positively selected. The rearrangement uses TRBV7-9 and TRBJ2-7, with TRBD1 matching over 7 bases. The CDR3 nucleotides are TGTGCCAGCAGCAGGCGACAGGGTGACGAGCAGTACTTC. This codes for CASSRRQGDEQYF.